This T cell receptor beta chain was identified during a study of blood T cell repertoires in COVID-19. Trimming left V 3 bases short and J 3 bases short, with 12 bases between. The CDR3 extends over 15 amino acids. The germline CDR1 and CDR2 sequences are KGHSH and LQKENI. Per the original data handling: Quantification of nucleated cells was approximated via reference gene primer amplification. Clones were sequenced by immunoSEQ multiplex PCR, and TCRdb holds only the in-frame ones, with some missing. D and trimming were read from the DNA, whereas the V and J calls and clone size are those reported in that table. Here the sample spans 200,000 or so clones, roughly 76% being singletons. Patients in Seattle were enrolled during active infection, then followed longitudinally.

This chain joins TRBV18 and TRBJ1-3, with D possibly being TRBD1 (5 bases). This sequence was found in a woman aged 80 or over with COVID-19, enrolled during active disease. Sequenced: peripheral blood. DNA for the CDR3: TGTGCCAGCTCACCGCAGGGTATCCGTGGAAACACCATATATTTT. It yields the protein CASSPQGIRGNTIYF.